This T cell receptor beta chain was sequenced in a study of shared clonotypes between healthy human individuals. Here immunoSEQ multiplex PCR was the method, and the copy in TCRdb shows in-frame clones only, minus some. The sample yields approximately 2,000,000 clones, around 92% seen once. The origin of this receptor is a man younger than 35 in good health. Some clones in this sample may be carry-over from other donors' samples. Material: naive CD4+ T cells from PBMCs. Described subset: CD45RA+ positively selected.

The DNA for the CDR3 is TGCGCCAGCAGCTGGACAGGGTTAGGGGTAGTGACCCAGTACTTC. Amino acid sequence: CASSWTGLGVVTQYF. This chain links TRBV5-1 with TRBJ2-5; the match to TRBD1 covers 8 bases. The CDR3 sequence is 15 residues long. Germline values: CDR1 SGHRS, CDR2 YFSETQ. The V gene end was trimmed by 3 bases and the J gene end by 7 bases; junction bases not matched to a gene: 11.